This T cell receptor beta chain was sequenced in a study of CD8 T cells in ankylosing spondylitis. General study findings and limits: Seemingly distinctive of ankylosing spondylitis blood was a TCR beta motif formed by eight highly homologous variants. There was reportedly significant enrichment of clones that were disease-linked in matched ankylosing spondylitis synovial fluid. Past research had described some motif variants in reactive arthritis synovial fluid and blood.

This clonotype was seen just once. The antigen remains undetermined. The CDR3 is 16 residues long. V shed 0 bases and J shed 1 base, with 11 bases lying between them. Germline V gene data show CDR1 as SGHTA and CDR2 as FQGNSA. Preparation of TCR beta libraries was done by quantitative 5'-RACE with molecular barcodes. MiXCR was run by TCRdb on the 5' RACE reads, yielding one entry per CDR3 protein. The data contain about 23,000 distinct CDR3 sequences, roughly a sixth of them singletons. V gene TRBV7-2 combines with J gene TRBJ2-3; weak D call: TRBD2 (7 bases). This receptor was identified in a male donor with ankylosing spondylitis or in good health (not recorded which). The sequencing sample was made of blood. CDR3 protein: CASSLAGGHGTDTQYF. CDR3 bases: TGTGCCAGCAGCTTAGCCGGGGGGCACGGCACAGATACGCAGTATTTT.